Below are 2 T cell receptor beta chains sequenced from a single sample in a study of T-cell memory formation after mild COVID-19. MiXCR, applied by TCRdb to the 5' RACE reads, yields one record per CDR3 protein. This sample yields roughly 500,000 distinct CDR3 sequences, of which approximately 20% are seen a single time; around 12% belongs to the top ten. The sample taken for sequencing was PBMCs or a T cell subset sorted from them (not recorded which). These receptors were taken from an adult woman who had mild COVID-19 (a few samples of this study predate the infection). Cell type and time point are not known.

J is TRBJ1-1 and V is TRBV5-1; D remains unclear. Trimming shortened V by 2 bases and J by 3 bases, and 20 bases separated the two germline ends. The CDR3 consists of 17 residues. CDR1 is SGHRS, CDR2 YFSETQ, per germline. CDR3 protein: CASSLPTNVLRDTEAFF. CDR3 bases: TGCGCCAGCAGCTTACCGACGAACGTGCTGCGCGACACTGAAGCTTTCTTT.

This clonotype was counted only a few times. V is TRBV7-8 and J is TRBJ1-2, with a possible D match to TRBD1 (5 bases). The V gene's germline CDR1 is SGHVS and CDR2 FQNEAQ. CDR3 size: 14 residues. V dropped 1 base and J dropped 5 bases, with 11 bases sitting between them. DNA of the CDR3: TGTGCCAGCAGCTTAGTGGGGCGGGGTTATGGCTACACCTTC. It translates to CASSLVGRGYGYTF.